By share of the sample, the clone carrying this T cell receptor (beta chain) is medium-sized. Its antigen remains unknown. The CDR3 loop spans 14 amino acids. Trimming took off 3 bases at V and 2 bases at J, with 8 bases between the two ends. Germline V lookup: CDR1 MGHDK, CDR2 SYGVNS. The data were obtained in a study of CD8+CD57+ T cells in acquired aplastic anemia. Overall study: Across the sorted CD4+ and CD8+ cells, DNA amounts averaged about 3 ug.

Genomic DNA was employed as the template in profiling TCR beta VDJ and CDR3. TCRdb re-analysed the reads in MiXCR, keeping a single row per CDR3 protein. Among around 64,000 distinct CDR3 sequences listed, about 50% were seen once. Study-wide findings and caveats: In common between the patients and the controls were more than 25 CD8+ CDR3 sequences. Significance was not reached for CD8+ Simpson's diversity between patients and controls.

The J gene is TRBJ1-5, the V gene TRBV25-1; D is uncertain. The TCR was taken from a human donor in good health, serving as a control. The sequencing sample was made of sorted CD4+, CD8+, or CD8+CD57+ T cells (not recorded which) from PBMCs. CDR3 sequence (DNA): TGTGCCAGCAGTGATCGGGTTGGCAATCAGCCCCAGCATTTT. Translated: CASSDRVGNQPQHF. The full variable domain, rest sourced from reference TRBV25-1 and TRBJ1-5, is EADIYQTPRYLVIGTGKKITLECSQTMGHDKMYWYQQDPGMELHLIHYSYGVNSTEKGDLSSESTVSRIRTEHFPLTLESARPSHTSQYLCASSDRVGNQPQHFGDGTRLSIL.